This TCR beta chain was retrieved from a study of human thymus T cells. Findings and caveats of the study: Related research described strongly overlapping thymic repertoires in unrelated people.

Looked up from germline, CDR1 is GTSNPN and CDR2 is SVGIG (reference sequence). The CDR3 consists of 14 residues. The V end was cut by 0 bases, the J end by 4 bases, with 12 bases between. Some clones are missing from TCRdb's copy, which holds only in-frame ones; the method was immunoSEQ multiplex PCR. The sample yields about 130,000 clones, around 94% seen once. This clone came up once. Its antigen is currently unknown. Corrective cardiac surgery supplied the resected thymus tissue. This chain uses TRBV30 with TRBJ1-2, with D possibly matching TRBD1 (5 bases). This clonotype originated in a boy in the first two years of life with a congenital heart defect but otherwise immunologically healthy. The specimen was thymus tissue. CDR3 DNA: TGTGCCTGGAGTGTACGCGGGGGTCCCTATGGCTACACCTTC. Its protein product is CAWSVRGGPYGYTF.